Sequencing of this T cell receptor (beta chain) was carried out in a study of blood T cell repertoires in COVID-19. Across the study: T cells, B-cell-depleted T cells, or PBMCs supplied cDNA or gDNA.

Under the authors' procedure: Reference gene primer amplification in the assay estimated nucleated cell counts. Sequencing used immunoSEQ multiplex PCR; TCRdb keeps in-frame clones, though not all of them. V and J calls and clone size follow that table, whereas D and trimming were derived from the DNA. Among 130,000 to 150,000 clones listed, about 90% were seen once. Germline trimming cut 3 bases from V and 2 bases from J; bases unmatched to any gene: 7. This CDR3 region has 15 residues. Germline-derived CDR1 and CDR2 are SGDLS and YYNGEE. The chain has TRBV9 and TRBJ2-5; the match to TRBD1 covers 7 bases. The sequencing input was peripheral blood. The clonotype comes from a man aged 45-65 years with active or convalescent COVID-19. The CDR3 DNA sequence: TGTGCCAGCAGCGGAGGGGACAGAACTCAAGAGACCCAGTACTTC. Translated, it gives CASSGGDRTQETQYF. Drawing the rest from reference TRBV9 and TRBJ2-5, the complete variable domain is DSGVTQTPKHLITATGQRVTLRCSPRSGDLSVYWYQQSLDQGLQFLIQYYNGEERAKGNILERFSAQQFPDLHSELNLSSLELGDSALYFCASSGGDRTQETQYFGPGTRLLVL.